Given below is one T cell receptor (beta chain) in context. What it binds is unknown. The record originates from a study of shared clonotypes between healthy human individuals. Study conclusions and caveats: The study's rarefaction showed incomplete sorted-subset sequencing despite large depth.

Investigators spread the genomic DNA of each subset evenly over several immunoSEQ plates. Method: immunoSEQ multiplex PCR; TCRdb's copy keeps in-frame clones and lacks some. There are about 2.3 million clones in the sample; roughly 92% occur only once, and 0.3% to 0.45% lies in the top ten. Germline V gives CDR1 DFQATT, CDR2 SNEGSKA (reference sequence). This CDR3 has 11 amino acids. V lost 5 bases to trimming and J lost 10 bases, with 14 bases between them. This chain links TRBV20-1 with TRBJ1-1; D might be TRBD1 (5 bases). This TCR came from a man aged 18 to 29 in good health. Some clones in this sample may be carry-over from other donors' samples. Material for sequencing was naive CD4+ T cells from PBMCs. Subset given: CD45RA+ positively selected. In DNA form, the CDR3 reads TGCAGTGCTGCTTCCGGGACGGGAGCTTTCTTT. Protein: CSAASGTGAFF.